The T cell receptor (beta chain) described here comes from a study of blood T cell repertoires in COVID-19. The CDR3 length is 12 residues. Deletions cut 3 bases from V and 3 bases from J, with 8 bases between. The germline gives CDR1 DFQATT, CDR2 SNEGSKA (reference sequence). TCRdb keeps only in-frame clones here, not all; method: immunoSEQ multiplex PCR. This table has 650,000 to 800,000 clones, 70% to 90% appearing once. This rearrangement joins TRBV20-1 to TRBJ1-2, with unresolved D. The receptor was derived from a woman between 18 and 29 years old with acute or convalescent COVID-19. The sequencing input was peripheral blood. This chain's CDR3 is CSASYGDYGYTF. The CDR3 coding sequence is TGCAGTGCTAGTTACGGAGACTATGGCTACACCTTC.